This is a list of T cell receptor beta chains from one sample in a study of shared clonotypes between healthy human individuals. Measured with immunoSEQ multiplex PCR; TCRdb has only the in-frame clones, and not every one. Among about 2.4 million clones, roughly 93% were seen once, and the ten largest hold around 0.37%. Material for sequencing was naive CD4+ T cells from PBMCs. The source is a young man in good health. Some clones in this sample may be carry-over from other donors' samples. CDR3s leave out the opening cysteine and the closing phenylalanine or tryptophan.

v_call cdr3_aa
TRBV29-1 SVAGATTYEQY
TRBV28 ASNRDGSNQPQH
TRBV2 ASRETRGSTDTQY
TRBV5-6 ASIVQNQETQY
TRBV2 ASNSGTDYGYT
TRBV4-2 ASSQTGTGTFTYEQY
TRBV18 ASSRTDDQPQH
TRBV9 ASTPGTWDEKLF
TRBV11-2 ASSLDYTDTQY
TRBV5-1 ASSKDPRNEQF